These 32 T cell receptor beta chains originate from one sample sequenced in a study of shared clonotypes between healthy human individuals. Generated by immunoSEQ multiplex PCR, the TCRdb table keeps only in-frame clones and is missing some. Of about half a million clones in the sample, approximately 84% were seen once. The sample comprised PBMCs. The source is a woman between 35 and 50 years old in good health. Some clones in this sample may be carry-over from other donors' samples.

V is TRBV4-3 and J is TRBJ1-4; D possibly corresponds to TRBD1 (5 bases). Germline values: CDR1 LGHNA, CDR2 YSLEER. This CDR3 spans 13 amino acids. V lost 1 base and J 8 bases, leaving 8 bases between the germline ends. CDR3: CASSQGGDEKLFF. Here the CDR3 DNA reads TGCGCCAGCAGCCAAGGAGGGGACGAAAAACTGTTTTTT.

On this clone itself: It differs at one base from a far larger clone, so likely a read error. This sequence joins TRBV7-9 and TRBJ2-2, with D possibly TRBD1 on 6 matching bases. Trimming shortened V by 5 bases and J by 2 bases, and 15 bases separated the two germline ends. There are 16 residues in the CDR3. Germline CDR1 reads SEHNR; CDR2 reads FQNEAQ (reference sequence). The CDR3 DNA is TGTGCCAGCAGCCATCGCAGGGGCGGCAACACCGGGGAGCTGTTTTTT. This gives the protein CASSHRRGGNTGELFF.

The V call is TRBV12-5, the J call TRBJ1-5; D remains unclear. CDR3 size: 13 residues. Trimming shortened V by 2 bases and J by 4 bases, and 6 bases separated the two germline ends. In germline, CDR1 is LGHNT, CDR2 FRNRAP. The chain's CDR3 is CASGLKGNQPQHF. The CDR3 DNA follows: TGTGCTAGTGGTTTGAAGGGTAATCAGCCCCAGCATTTT.

This clone was seen more than once but under ten times. The chain recombines TRBV5-1 with TRBJ1-1; TRBD1 agrees at 12 bases. Unmatched junction bases numbered 9, after V lost 5 bases and J lost 4 bases. This CDR3 has 16 residues. Germline-derived CDR1 and CDR2 are SGHRS and YFSETQ. CDR3 DNA sequence: TGCGCCAGCAGACCGGGACAGGGGGCGCGTGGCACTGAAGCTTTCTTT. The encoded protein is CASRPGQGARGTEAFF.

In regard to this clone: A far larger clone differs by one base, so this is likely a read error. The V gene is TRBV18, the J gene TRBJ2-5, with D perhaps given as TRBD1 or TRBD2 (5 bases each). Germline V gene data show CDR1 as KGHSH and CDR2 as LQKENI. The CDR3 contains 15 residues. The CDR3 region is CASSPSPTRGETPYF. CDR3 in DNA: TGTGCCAGCTCACCAAGTCCGACTCGAGGGGAGACCCCGTACTTC.

The chain is built from TRBV18 and TRBJ2-5, with a weak D call TRBD2 (6 bases). This CDR3 comprises 15 residues. CDR1 and CDR2 from the germline V gene are KGHSH and LQKENI. Trimming removed 4 bases from V and 2 bases from J, with 14 bases in between. The CDR3 reads CASSQFAGSQETQYF. CDR3 DNA: TGTGCCAGCTCACAATTCGCCGGGAGTCAAGAGACCCAGTACTTC.

The CDR3 DNA sequence: TGCGCCAGCAGGAGTCCGGGGAGTATCTATGGCTACACCTTC. This translates into CASRSPGSIYGYTF. The chain joins TRBV4-1 to TRBJ1-2; D is uncertain. Germline V CDR1 and CDR2: MGHRA, YSYEKL. Trimming left V 6 bases short and J 4 bases short, with 15 bases between. The CDR3 runs 14 residues.

The CDR3, as DNA: TGTGCCAGCAGCTTAGTCGGCGGGAGAAGAGACTACGAGCAGTACTTC. Its translation: CASSLVGGRRDYEQYF. The chain links TRBV7-8 to TRBJ2-7; 7 nucleotides line up with TRBD2. CDR3 size: 16 residues. Germline assignment: CDR1 SGHVS and CDR2 FQNEAQ. The junction had 9 bases not matched to a gene; V was cut back by 1 base and J by 3 bases.

This chain links TRBV7-8 with TRBJ2-1; the D gene is possibly TRBD2 (5 bases). This CDR3 has 16 amino acids. Per the germline V gene, CDR1 is SGHVS and CDR2 is FQNEAQ. Trimming shortened V by 0 bases and J by 7 bases, and 16 bases separated the two germline ends. Here the CDR3 DNA reads TGTGCCAGCAGCTTAGCGTCCCTACCCCCGGGGAATGAGCAGTTCTTC. This codes for CASSLASLPPGNEQFF.

With regard to this clone: A far larger clone lies a single base away; this is likely a read error. The chain employs TRBV5-1 and TRBJ2-2, with D possibly matching TRBD2 (6 bases). The germline gives CDR1 SGHRS, CDR2 YFSETQ. CDR3 length: 15 residues. CDR3 bases: TGCGCCAGCAGCTTAGGGGAGGTAAACACCGGGGAGCTGCTTTTT. It yields the protein CASSLGEVNTGELLF.

V is TRBV11-3 and J is TRBJ1-2; D is uncertain. The CDR3 totals 14 residues. Germline-derived CDR1 and CDR2 are SGHNT and YENEEA. Trimming shortened V by 6 bases and J by 3 bases, and 14 bases separated the two germline ends. CDR3 sequence: CASRGGSTHYGYTF. In nucleotides, the CDR3 is TGTGCCAGCAGAGGAGGATCCACGCACTATGGCTACACCTTC.

This clone was found a few times. The chain links TRBV2 to TRBJ2-2; D unresolved. Germline lookup yields CDR1 SNHLY and CDR2 FYNNEI. Trimming removed 8 bases from V and 0 bases from J, with 10 bases in between. CDR3 size: 14 residues. The CDR3: CASDSPTNTGELFF. CDR3 bases: TGTGCCAGCGACTCCCCGACGAACACCGGGGAGCTGTTTTTT.

The V gene is TRBV29-1, the J gene TRBJ2-1, with a possible D match to TRBD2 (5 bases). The ends were cut back, 8 bases at V and 7 bases at J, with 9 bases in the middle. The CDR3 runs to 10 residues. Germline V CDR1 and CDR2: SQVTM, ANQGSEA. The CDR3 spells CSSGANEQFF. In nucleotides, the CDR3 is TGCAGCAGCGGCGCGAATGAGCAGTTCTTC.

This clone appeared many times. This chain joins TRBV9 and TRBJ2-7; 13 bases align to TRBD2. The V segment lost 4 bases and the J segment 5 bases; nucleotides outside the gene matches: 3. Germline CDR1 SGDLS, CDR2 YYNGEE. The CDR3 loop spans 14 amino acids. In DNA form, the CDR3 reads TGTGCCAGCAGCAGGACTAGCGGGAGCCACGAGCAGTACTTC. Its protein product is CASSRTSGSHEQYF.

The genes are TRBV18 and TRBJ2-3; D is tentatively TRBD1 or TRBD2 (6 bases each). This CDR3 region has 17 residues. Trimming cost V 4 bases and J 5 bases, with 22 bases left between them. Germline CDR1 and CDR2: KGHSH and LQKENI. The CDR3 is CASSRASMGRGGDTQYF. CDR3 nucleotide sequence: TGTGCCAGCTCACGCGCTAGCATGGGCAGGGGAGGAGATACGCAGTATTTT.

This chain joins TRBV2 and TRBJ1-5; possibly TRBD1 for D (6 bases). This CDR3 spans 15 amino acids. Germline-derived CDR1 and CDR2 are SNHLY and FYNNEI. V was pared by 2 bases and J by 3 bases, with 11 bases between. The CDR3 loop reads CASSERGHNNQPQHF. Here the CDR3 DNA reads TGTGCCAGCAGTGAAAGGGGACATAACAATCAGCCCCAGCATTTT.

The chain's CDR3 is CASSDKTTYNEQFF. CDR3 DNA: TGTGCCAGCAGCGACAAGACTACTTACAATGAGCAGTTCTTC. V and J are TRBV11-3 and TRBJ2-1; TRBD2 is a possible D gene (5 bases). V lost 5 bases, J lost 4 bases, and 12 bases lay in between. The V gene's germline CDR1 is SGHNT and CDR2 YENEEA. This CDR3 comprises 14 residues.

The rearrangement uses TRBV6-6 and TRBJ1-3; no reliable D call. The CDR3 loop spans 12 amino acids. The germline CDR1 and CDR2 sequences are MNHNY and SVGAGI (reference sequence). V was cut by 6 bases and J by 4 bases, with 7 bases left in between. The CDR3 DNA reads TGTGCCAGCAGCACCTCGGGAAACACCATATATTTT. This sequence encodes CASSTSGNTIYF.

To note about this clone: A read error may be the cause here, since a much bigger clone is one base away. Different DNA sequences within this sample yield the same CDR3. The rearrangement uses TRBV27 and TRBJ2-1, with D perhaps matching TRBD2 (5 bases). The germline V gene has CDR1 MNHEY and CDR2 SMNVEV (reference sequence). The CDR3 loop spans 14 amino acids. V was clipped by 6 bases and J by 4 bases, with 13 bases between them. The CDR3 sequence: CASSLVREYNEQFF. The CDR3 DNA is TGTGCCAGCAGCCTAGTCCGGGAATACAATGAGCAGTTCTTC.

This chain links TRBV5-6 with TRBJ2-3; D remains unclear. Looked up from germline, CDR1 is SGHDT and CDR2 is YYEEEE. This CDR3 is built from 12 residues. The V gene lost 1 base and the J gene lost 3 bases, with 3 bases spanning the gap. The DNA for the CDR3 is TGTGCCAGCAGCTTGAATACAGATACGCAGTATTTT. Its translation: CASSLNTDTQYF.

The chain uses TRBV4-3 and TRBJ1-1; D not certain. The CDR3 contains 15 residues. The germline V and J ends were trimmed by 1 base and 1 base, with 10 bases remaining between them. Germline V gene lookup returns CDR1 LGHNA and CDR2 YSLEER. The chain's CDR3 is CASSQGLSSNTEAFF. The DNA for the CDR3 is TGCGCCAGCAGCCAAGGTCTTTCTTCGAACACTGAAGCTTTCTTT.

This clone was observed at least ten times. This same CDR3 is encoded by further DNA sequences in the sample. J is TRBJ1-3 and V is TRBV9; no clear D. The CDR3 totals 14 residues. In germline, CDR1 is SGDLS, CDR2 YYNGEE. The V end was cut by 2 bases, the J end by 3 bases, with 9 bases between. As DNA, the CDR3 is TGTGCCAGCAGCGTTGGTTCCGATGGAAACACCATATATTTT. It encodes CASSVGSDGNTIYF.

The chain has TRBV6-5 and TRBJ1-2; 7 bases line up with TRBD1. With 4 bases clipped from V and 8 bases from J, the junction kept 7 bases outside the gene matches. Germline V CDR1 and CDR2: MNHEY, SVGAGI. This CDR3 spans 13 amino acids. CDR3 sequence (DNA): TGTGCCAGCAGTTCCACAGGGGCAGGAGGCTACACCTTC. It yields the protein CASSSTGAGGYTF.

Many counts were recorded for this clone. The same CDR3 also results from other DNA sequences found in this sample. V and J are TRBV6-1 and TRBJ2-2; weak D call: TRBD1 (6 bases). There are 13 residues in the CDR3. Germline V CDR1 and CDR2: MNHNS, SASEGT. Trimming took off 4 bases at V and 5 bases at J, with 8 bases between the two ends. The CDR3 region is CASSATGTGELFF. CDR3 coding DNA: TGTGCCAGCAGTGCCACAGGGACCGGGGAGCTGTTTTTT.

This clone appeared many times. The same CDR3 can be traced to other DNA sequences in this sample. CDR3 loop: CASSEAVEQYEQYF. CDR3 nucleotides: TGTGCCAGCAGTGAAGCAGTGGAGCAATACGAGCAGTACTTC. The J gene is TRBJ2-7, the V gene TRBV2; unclear D gene. The CDR3 is 14 residues long. CDR1 is SNHLY, CDR2 FYNNEI, per germline. V gave up 0 bases and J gave up 4 bases, with 10 bases separating them.

For this clone: This likely reflects a read error, since a far larger clone is one base away. The V gene is TRBV5-6, the J gene TRBJ1-4; D may be TRBD1 (6 bases). The V end was cut by 4 bases, the J end by 8 bases, with 15 bases between. The CDR3 loop spans 14 amino acids. Germline CDR1 SGHDT, CDR2 YYEEEE. The CDR3 is CASSPQGVVEKLFF. The DNA for the CDR3 is TGTGCCAGCAGCCCACAGGGAGTAGTGGAAAAACTGTTTTTT.

This rearrangement joins TRBV27 to TRBJ2-2; TRBD2 might be the D (6 bases). Trimming left V 3 bases short and J 4 bases short, with 9 bases between. Germline CDR1 MNHEY, CDR2 SMNVEV (reference sequence). This CDR3 is 14 amino acids long. The DNA of the CDR3 is TGTGCCAGCAGTTTCCATAGCGGCACCGGGGAGCTGTTTTTT. This encodes CASSFHSGTGELFF.

The chain recombines TRBV18 with TRBJ1-4; perhaps TRBD1 as D (5 bases). V was trimmed by 5 bases and J by 3 bases, leaving 16 bases between them. Per the germline V gene, CDR1 is KGHSH and CDR2 is LQKENI. The CDR3 sequence is 16 residues long. The CDR3 DNA is TGTGCCAGCTCATCCTATCCGAGGGGAGCTAATGAAAAACTGTTTTTT. This encodes CASSSYPRGANEKLFF.

In the case of this clone: One end of the junction does not line up with germline, which may come from a read error. The chain recombines TRBV7-7 with TRBJ2-7, with D tentatively TRBD1 (5 bases). The CDR3 length is 14 residues. CDR1 is SSHAT, CDR2 FNYEAQ, per germline (reference sequence). The CDR3 coding sequence is TGTGCTAGCAGCTTAAGGTGGGGCCCCTACGAGCAGTACTTC. This encodes CASSLRWGPYEQYF.

This clone has a single count. The chain recombines TRBV7-2 with TRBJ2-5; no firm D call. Germline V gene data show CDR1 as SGHTA and CDR2 as FQGNSA. The germline V and J ends were trimmed by 6 bases and 4 bases, with 6 bases remaining between them. This CDR3 is 11 amino acids long. The chain's CDR3 is CASRFGETQYF. In nucleotides, the CDR3 is TGTGCCAGCAGGTTCGGAGAGACCCAGTACTTC.

About this clone: A far larger clone is only one base removed, so a read error is likely. The sample contains more than one DNA sequence encoding this CDR3. V gene TRBV15 combines with J gene TRBJ1-1, with D unclear. The CDR3 loop spans 13 amino acids. Trimming took 3 bases from V and 2 from J, leaving 7 bases between them. CDR1 and CDR2 from the germline V gene are LNHNV and YYDKDF (reference sequence). The chain's CDR3 is CATSRAPNTEAFF. In DNA form, the CDR3 reads TGTGCCACCAGCAGGGCGCCAAACACTGAAGCTTTCTTT.

This chain links TRBV28 with TRBJ2-7, with a possible D match to TRBD1 (5 bases). Germline V gives CDR1 MDHEN, CDR2 SYDVKM. Between the trimmed V and J ends, which lost 9 bases and 9 bases, there was a span of 24 bases. The CDR3 is 14 residues long. The CDR3 nucleotides read TGTGCCAGTAGAGAGCTGGGCAGGGTGGCAGGGCAGTACTTC. Its protein is CASRELGRVAGQYF.